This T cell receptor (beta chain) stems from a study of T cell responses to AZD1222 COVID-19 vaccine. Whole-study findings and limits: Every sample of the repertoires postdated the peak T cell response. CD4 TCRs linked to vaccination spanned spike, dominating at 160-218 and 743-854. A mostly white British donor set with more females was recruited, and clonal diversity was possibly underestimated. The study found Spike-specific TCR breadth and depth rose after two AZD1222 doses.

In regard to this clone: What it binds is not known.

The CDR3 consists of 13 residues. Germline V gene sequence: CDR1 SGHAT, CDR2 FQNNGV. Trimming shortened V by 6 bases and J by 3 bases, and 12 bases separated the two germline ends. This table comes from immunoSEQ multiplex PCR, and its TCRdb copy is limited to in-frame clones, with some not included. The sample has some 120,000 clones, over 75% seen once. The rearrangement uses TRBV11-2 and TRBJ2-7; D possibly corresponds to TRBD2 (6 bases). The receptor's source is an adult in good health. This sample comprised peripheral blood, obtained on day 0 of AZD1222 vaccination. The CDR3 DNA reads TGTGCCAGCAGTCGGGGACTCGTCTACGAGCAGTACTTC. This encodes CASSRGLVYEQYF.